This T cell receptor beta chain appears in the sequencing data of a study of blood T cell repertoires in COVID-19. V dropped 5 bases and J dropped 9 bases, with 7 bases sitting between them. Germline loops: CDR1 KGHDR, CDR2 SFDVKD. The CDR3 is made up of 11 amino acids. Under the authors' procedure: Amplifying reference gene primers gave estimates of nucleated cell counts. This table comes from immunoSEQ multiplex PCR, and its TCRdb copy is limited to in-frame clones, with some not included. V, J and clone size derive from that table, while D and trimming were established from the DNA sequence. The repertoire holds under 500,000 clones, with roughly nine tenths as singletons. Participants were aged 18 to 89 years, lived in 24 US areas, and enrolled virtually.

The material sequenced was PBMCs or T cells enriched from blood (not recorded which). The clonotype originates from a man younger than 45 who had recovered from COVID-19. The genes are TRBV24-1 and TRBJ2-1; D unclear. DNA of the CDR3: TGTGCCACCAGTGGGTCTATTGAGCAGTTCTTC. This encodes CATSGSIEQFF.